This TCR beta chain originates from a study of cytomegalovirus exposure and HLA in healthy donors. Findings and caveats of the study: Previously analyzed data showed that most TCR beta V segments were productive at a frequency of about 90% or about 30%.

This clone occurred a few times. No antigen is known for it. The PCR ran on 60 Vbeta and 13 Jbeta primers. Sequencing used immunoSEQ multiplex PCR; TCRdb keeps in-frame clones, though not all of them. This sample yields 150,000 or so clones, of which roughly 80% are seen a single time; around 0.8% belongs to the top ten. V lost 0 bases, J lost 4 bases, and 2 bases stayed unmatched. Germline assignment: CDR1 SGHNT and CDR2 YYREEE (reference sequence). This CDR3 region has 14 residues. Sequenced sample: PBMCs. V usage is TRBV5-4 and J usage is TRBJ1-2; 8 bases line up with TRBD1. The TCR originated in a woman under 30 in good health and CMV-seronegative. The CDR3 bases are TGTGCCAGCAGCTTGGCGGGACAGGCCTATGGCTACACCTTC. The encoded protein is CASSLAGQAYGYTF. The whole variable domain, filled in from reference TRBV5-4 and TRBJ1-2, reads ETGVTQSPTHLIKTRGQQVTLRCSSQSGHNTVSWYQQALGQGPQFIFQYYREEENGRGNFPPRFSGLQFPNYSSELNVNALELDDSALYLCASSLAGQAYGYTFGSGTRLTVV.